The entry below describes one TCR beta chain. Its antigen target is currently unknown. Base qualities were left out, and no much larger clone turns up one base away. The germline V gene provides CDR1 MDHEN and CDR2 SYDVKM. The CDR3 spans 12 residues, from the cysteine through the phenylalanine. Just the 36-base CDR3 DNA is kept, in frame starting at base 1. Trimming removed 8 bases from V and 4 bases from J; the gene matches leave 4 bases unexplained. These data originate in a study of blood T cell repertoires in COVID-19 (dated by TCRdb to 2020 to 2021). Study-wide context: Samples covering the acute and convalescent phases of COVID-19 were provided by collaborators in the United States, Italy and Spain. The prospective study material was composed of cDNA or gDNA derived from T cells, B-cell-depleted T cells, or PBMCs. The repertoires were released in a freely available public database meant as a resource for research on the immune response to SARS-CoV-2. A de-identified subject ID, COVID-19 status, age in years and sex were almost always included in the sample metadata. Deeply sampled blood TCRbeta repertoires from subjects exposed to, actively infected with, or recovered from COVID-19 were included in the dataset. Samples were obtained from the ongoing ImmuneRACE study (first 160 participants) and from over 1,000 subjects provided by 6 global collaborators. Where available, HLA class I and class II types were taken from metadata supplied by the sample provider and were not determined by assay-based typing.

Participants in the prospective study were enrolled through a virtual design, were aged about 18 to 100 years, and lived in fewer than 30 United States geographic areas. In the prospective study, participants were assigned to cohorts based on the clinical history participants reported in a screening survey and a study questionnaire. In the prospective study, whole blood, serum and a nasopharyngeal or oropharyngeal swab were collected from each participant by mobile phlebotomists. Participants in the prospective study had the option to provide additional blood draws and questionnaires over an approximately 2-month period. Before DNA extraction, prospective study blood samples were shipped either frozen or at room temperature. Results and caveats for the whole study, not just this receptor: How much clinical and demographic metadata was included differed by source and by participant, and the metadata was provided uncurated.

TCRbeta CDR3 regions were amplified from genomic DNA using the immunoSEQ Assay, a bias-controlled multiplex PCR. As for how the authors treated the data: The number of nucleated cells in each sample was estimated by amplification of reference gene primers within the assay. To quantify the absolute abundance of each unique TCRbeta CDR3 rearrangement, sequence reads were collapsed and filtered. For each sample, productive Simpson clonality was calculated as the square root of Simpson's diversity index over productive rearrangements. TCRdb holds this immuneACCESS table with in-frame rearrangements only. Some clones are missing; in checked studies, unresolved V genes explain under half, and the rest has no known cause. Clone size and V and J calls were adopted from that table, with D and trimming inferred from the DNA. This sample is represented by about 440,000 clones; nearly 90% of them were singletons. The ten top clones hold about 2.1% of the sample.

The clonotype was recovered from a woman younger than 30 with acute COVID-19. This chain is built from TRBV28 and TRBJ1-2; TRBD1 aligns with 7 central bases. Material: PBMCs or T cells enriched from blood (not recorded which). The DNA reads TGTGCCAGCGCAGAGGGGGCCTATGGCTACACCTTC. This gives the protein CASAEGAYGYTF.